This T cell receptor beta chain was documented in a study of blood T cell repertoires in COVID-19. Study in general: The United States, Italy and Spain provided the acute and convalescent COVID-19 samples. T cells, B-cell-depleted T cells, or PBMCs provided the cDNA or gDNA that served as material.

As processed by the authors: It was from reference gene primer amplification that nucleated cell counts were estimated. The method was immunoSEQ multiplex PCR; TCRdb's version includes in-frame clones alone and lacks a portion of them. V and J calls and clone size are given by that table; D and trimming were obtained from the DNA. The repertoire holds under 200,000 clones, with about 82% as singletons. The CDR3 runs to 14 residues. Germline CDR1 reads MNHEY; CDR2 reads SMNVEV (reference sequence). V was clipped by 5 bases and J by 1 base, with 10 bases between them. Specimen: peripheral blood. The rearrangement joins TRBV27 to TRBJ2-3, with D possibly matching TRBD1 (5 bases). The source is a woman aged 30 to 39 with acute or convalescent COVID-19. CDR3 loop: CASSVKTGTDTQYF. CDR3 nucleotides: TGTGCCAGCAGTGTAAAGACAGGCACAGATACGCAGTATTTT.